This T cell receptor (beta chain) was profiled in a study of control samples from healthy donors and cancer patients. The CDR3 runs 13 residues. The V and J ends lost 6 bases and 8 bases respectively, with 14 bases between them. Libraries were prepared by immunoSEQ multiplex PCR; TCRdb keeps only in-frame clonotypes and omits some of them. In the table there are about 76,000 clones, under 90% of which are singletons. The chain employs TRBV12-3 or TRBV12-4 and TRBJ2-4, with D perhaps given as TRBD1 or TRBD2 (5 bases each). The specimen was PBMCs. The sequence was obtained from a woman aged 45-59 years with colorectal cancer. CDR3 nucleotide sequence: TGTGCCAGCAGCCGGGACGGGTGGGACATTCAGTACTTC. Its translation: CASSRDGWDIQYF.